This T cell receptor (beta chain) was captured by sequencing in a study of regulatory T cells in long-lasting Graves disease. Germline V gene lookup returns CDR1 SGHAT and CDR2 FQNNGV. The CDR3 extends over 15 amino acids. The V end was cut by 6 bases, the J end by 1 base, with 15 bases between. Combining iRepertoire HTBI primers with Arm-PCR of CDR3 regions, the authors built TCR beta libraries. One entry per CDR3 protein, called by TCRdb with MiXCR from the multiplex PCR reads. The sample records roughly 400,000 distinct CDR3 sequences, roughly a fifth being singletons. As for time point: persistent/refractory GD, antithyroid drugs over 5 years with positive TRAb. RNA extracted from PBMCs served as the sequencing template.

The gene calls are TRBV11-2 and TRBJ1-1, with TRBD1 as a possible D gene (6 bases). This sequence was found in a female donor with Graves disease. Sequences were derived from peripheral blood mononuclear cells (PBMCs), sampled when the disease was refractory, from a patient treated with antithyroid drugs. CDR3 residues: CASSHWGQKNTEAFF. The DNA of the CDR3 is TGTGCCAGCAGTCATTGGGGGCAGAAGAACACTGAAGCTTTCTTT.